Below, 19 T cell receptor beta chains from the same sample are listed, as sequenced in a study of cytomegalovirus exposure and HLA in healthy donors (dated by TCRdb to about 2017). Library preparation used the immunoSEQ multiplex PCR assay. A mixture of 60 forward primers for TCR Vbeta segments and 13 reverse primers for TCR Jbeta segments was used in the multiplex PCR. TCRdb's version of the immuneACCESS table is confined to in-frame rearrangements and falls short of the full clone set. An unresolved V gene accounts for under half of the shortfall where checked; the remainder is of unknown origin. The sample has 130,000 to 150,000 clones on record, 75% to 85% of them singletons. Jointly, the top ten make up about 2.2% of the sample. The material sequenced was PBMCs. The receptors were sampled from a woman in her late teens or twenties in good health and CMV-seropositive.

The chain couples TRBV9 to TRBJ2-3; TRBD2 matches 9 bases. The CDR3 covers 17 residues. Germline lookup yields CDR1 SGDLS and CDR2 YYNGEE. The J segment lost 0 bases and the V segment lost 3 bases, leaving 8 bases of the junction unmatched. The CDR3 protein is CASSARGLATSTDTQYF. CDR3 coding DNA: TGTGCCAGCAGCGCCCGTGGACTAGCGACGAGCACAGATACGCAGTATTTT. The full variable domain, completed using reference TRBV9 and TRBJ2-3, is DSGVTQTPKHLITATGQRVTLRCSPRSGDLSVYWYQQSLDQGLQFLIQYYNGEERAKGNILERFSAQQFPDLHSELNLSSLELGDSALYFCASSARGLATSTDTQYFGPGTRLTVL.

The rearrangement joins TRBV6-1 to TRBJ1-5, with TRBD1 matching 7 bases. V gave up 5 bases and J gave up 5 bases; unmatched junction bases: 6. The CDR3 covers 14 residues. Looked up from germline, CDR1 is MNHNS and CDR2 is SASEGT. CDR3 coding DNA: TGTGCCAGCAGTTCCCAGGGGGACTATCAGCCCCAGCATTTT. Translated, it gives CASSSQGDYQPQHF.

The rearrangement links TRBV9 to TRBJ1-3; TRBD1 matches at 8 bases. CDR3 length: 16 amino acids. Trimming cost V 4 bases and J 6 bases; bases outside gene matches: 12. Germline CDR1 and CDR2: SGDLS and YYNGEE. CDR3 sequence: CASSRPLRTGKNTIYF. The CDR3 nucleotides are TGTGCCAGCAGCCGCCCCCTACGGACAGGGAAAAACACCATATATTTT.

The chain combines TRBV6-5 with TRBJ2-2; D unclear. V was trimmed by 1 base and J by 6 bases, leaving 9 bases between them. In germline, CDR1 is MNHEY, CDR2 SVGAGI. This CDR3 has 14 residues. The CDR3 nucleotides are TGTGCCAGCAGTTACTTTGTTCAGTCCGGGGAGCTGTTTTTT. Protein: CASSYFVQSGELFF.

This clone appeared a single time. Written as DNA, the CDR3 is TGTGCCAGTAGTATAGGATCGGGTGGAGATACGCAGTATTTT. It yields the protein CASSIGSGGDTQYF. The chain joins TRBV19 to TRBJ2-3; D is ambiguous. Trimming took off 1 base at V and 5 bases at J, with 10 bases between the two ends. CDR1 and CDR2 (germline): LNHDA, SQIVND (reference sequence). The CDR3 runs 14 residues.

The genes are TRBV19 and TRBJ2-1, with 7 bases that match TRBD2. The J segment lost 4 bases and the V segment lost 11 bases, leaving 11 bases of the junction unmatched. This CDR3 comprises 14 residues. Germline CDR1 reads LNHDA; CDR2 reads SQIVND (reference sequence). Here the CDR3 DNA reads TGTGCCGTCGGCGAGGCTAGCGGTTACAATGAGCAGTTCTTC. Its protein is CAVGEASGYNEQFF.

The chain uses TRBV4-3 and TRBJ2-6, with 7 bases lining up with TRBD1. Unmatched junction bases numbered 6, after V lost 4 bases and J lost 0 bases. The V gene's germline CDR1 is LGHNA and CDR2 YSLEER. This CDR3 has 17 residues. The CDR3 DNA reads TGCGCCAGCAGCCTTGAACAGGGGAGCTCTGGGGCCAACGTCCTGACTTTC. Translated: CASSLEQGSSGANVLTF.

The rearrangement joins TRBV5-6 to TRBJ1-1; the D gene is possibly TRBD1 (5 bases). V was pared by 4 bases and J by 8 bases, with 9 bases between. CDR3 length equals 11 residues. From germline, CDR1 is SGHDT and CDR2 YYEEEE. The CDR3 coding sequence is TGTGCCAGCAGCCGGGGGAACGAAGCTTTCTTT. Translated, it gives CASSRGNEAFF.

This clone was found once. CDR3 nucleotide sequence: TGTGCCAGCTCGCAGGACTTGGGACAGGGCGGCACAGATACGCAGTATTTT. Its translation: CASSQDLGQGGTDTQYF. The chain employs TRBV18 and TRBJ2-3, with 9 bases that match TRBD1. Germline CDR1 and CDR2: KGHSH and LQKENI. This CDR3 has 17 amino acids. V lost 6 bases to trimming and J lost 1 base; unmatched junction nucleotides: 11.

CDR3 nucleotides: TGTGCCAGCCGCTCCCTGGACAGTAATACCGGGGAGCTGTTTTTT. This sequence encodes CASRSLDSNTGELFF. The chain combines TRBV28 with TRBJ2-2, with D possibly being TRBD1 (6 bases). Germline CDR1 MDHEN, CDR2 SYDVKM. The length of the CDR3 is 15 residues. Between the trimmed V and J ends, which lost 8 bases and 5 bases, there was a span of 18 bases.

The rearrangement uses TRBV19 and TRBJ2-2, with 7 bases that match TRBD2. V was pared by 5 bases and J by 6 bases, with 9 bases of the junction left unmatched. Germline CDR1 is LNHDA and CDR2 is SQIVND (reference sequence). This CDR3 has 15 residues. The CDR3 loop is CASSLSGASAGELFF. CDR3 nucleotide sequence: TGTGCCAGTAGTTTGAGCGGGGCCAGCGCCGGGGAGCTGTTTTTT. The whole variable domain, filled in from reference TRBV19 and TRBJ2-2, reads DGGITQSPKYLFRKEGQNVTLSCEQNLNHDAMYWYRQDPGQGLRLIYYSQIVNDFQKGDIAEGYSVSREKKESFPLTVTSAQKNPTAFYLCASSLSGASAGELFFGEGSRLTVL.

CDR3 nucleotides: TGTGCTATTGCAGGGGAGGGGTACGAGCAGTACTTC. This sequence encodes CAIAGEGYEQYF. The chain combines TRBV2 with TRBJ2-7, with D perhaps matching TRBD2 (7 bases). From germline, CDR1 is SNHLY and CDR2 FYNNEI. This CDR3 comprises 12 residues.

The chain couples TRBV6-1 to TRBJ1-5; 9 bases line up with TRBD1. Trimming at V came to 5 bases and at J to 4 bases, leaving 6 bases not matched to a gene. This CDR3 comprises 15 residues. CDR1 MNHNS and CDR2 SASEGT come from the germline V gene. The CDR3 is CASSLQGAGNQPQHF. DNA for the CDR3: TGTGCCAGCAGTCTACAGGGGGCGGGAAATCAGCCCCAGCATTTT.

This clone has a handful of counts. The rearrangement joins TRBV15 to TRBJ2-1; weak D call: TRBD1 (5 bases). This CDR3 is built from 13 residues. Trimming took off 6 bases at V and 7 bases at J, with 13 bases between the two ends. Germline values: CDR1 LNHNV, CDR2 YYDKDF (reference sequence). The DNA of the CDR3 is TGTGCCACCAGTGAACTTAGGGGAAATGAGCAGTTCTTC. Protein: CATSELRGNEQFF.

The chain couples TRBV16 to TRBJ2-2, with TRBD1 matching 8 bases. The CDR3 length is 16 residues. From germline, CDR1 is KGHSY and CDR2 FQNENV. V was pared by 4 bases and J by 3 bases, with 7 bases of the junction left unmatched. This chain's CDR3 is CASSLLATGDTGELFF. As DNA, the CDR3 is TGTGCCAGCAGCCTCCTTGCGACAGGGGACACCGGGGAGCTGTTTTTT. Together with reference TRBV16 and TRBJ2-2, the CDR3 gives the full variable domain: GEEVAQTPKHLVRGEGQKAKLYCAPIKGHSYVFWYQQVLKNEFKFLISFQNENVFDETGMPKERFSAKCLPNSPCSLEIQATKLEDSAVYFCASSLLATGDTGELFFGEGSRLTVL.

This sequence joins TRBV28 and TRBJ2-6; D might be TRBD1 (6 bases). The CDR3 covers 14 residues. V was trimmed by 8 bases and J by 2 bases, leaving 10 bases between them. Germline-derived CDR1 and CDR2 are MDHEN and SYDVKM. The chain's CDR3 is CASAQGPGANVLTF. CDR3 coding DNA: TGTGCCAGCGCACAGGGACCTGGGGCCAACGTCCTGACTTTC.

The chain links TRBV29-1 to TRBJ1-2; no firm D call. V gave up 0 bases and J gave up 2 bases, with 10 bases separating them. CDR1 is SQVTM and CDR2 is ANQGSEA in the germline V gene. This CDR3 spans 14 amino acids. CDR3 bases: TGCAGCGTTGAAGACGGGAGCAAGAACTATGGCTACACCTTC. Translated, it gives CSVEDGSKNYGYTF.

The CDR3: CSVEPRAVLSYNEQFF. The CDR3 nucleotides are TGCAGCGTAGAACCCAGGGCAGTACTCTCCTACAATGAGCAGTTCTTC. This sequence joins TRBV29-1 and TRBJ2-1; maybe TRBD1 (5 bases). In germline, CDR1 is SQVTM, CDR2 ANQGSEA. The CDR3 contains 16 residues. Trimming removed 6 bases at V and 0 bases at J, with 18 bases between.

This clone has more than one count but fewer than ten. The V and J genes are TRBV18 and TRBJ2-5; TRBD1 matches at 7 bases. V dropped 4 bases and J dropped 5; count of bases not matched to a gene: 7. This CDR3 has 14 residues. CDR1 and CDR2 (germline): KGHSH, LQKENI. The CDR3 loop is CASSLHRGRETQYF. In DNA, the CDR3 is TGTGCCAGCTCACTTCACAGGGGACGGGAGACCCAGTACTTC.